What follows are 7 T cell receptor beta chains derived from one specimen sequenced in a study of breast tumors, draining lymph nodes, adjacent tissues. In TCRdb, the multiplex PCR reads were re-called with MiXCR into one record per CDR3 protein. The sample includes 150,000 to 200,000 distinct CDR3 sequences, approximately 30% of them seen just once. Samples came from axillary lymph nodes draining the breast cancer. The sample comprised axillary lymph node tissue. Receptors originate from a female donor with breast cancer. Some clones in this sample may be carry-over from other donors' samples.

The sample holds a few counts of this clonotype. Here the CDR3 reads CATSPSGRALTDTQYF. Here the CDR3 DNA reads TGTGCTACCTCCCCTAGCGGGAGGGCCTTAACAGATACGCAGTATTTT. The chain employs TRBV2 and TRBJ2-3; 12 bases are shared with TRBD2. Germline loops: CDR1 SNHLY, CDR2 FYNNEI. The CDR3 is made up of 16 amino acids. Complete variable domain (other parts from reference TRBV2 and TRBJ2-3): EPEVTQTPSHQVTQMGQEVILRCVPISNHLYFYWYRQILGQKVEFLVSFYNNEISEKSEIFDDQFSVERPDGSNFTLKIRSTKLEDSAMYFCATSPSGRALTDTQYFGPGTRLTVL.

The CDR3 region has the DNA TGTGCCAGCTCCGGGCGGGAGAGGGGAGCAGATACGCAGTATTTT. Residues: CASSGRERGADTQYF. The chain is built from TRBV19 and TRBJ2-3, with TRBD2 identical over 7 bases. The CDR3 contains 15 residues. The germline V gene encodes CDR1 LNHDA and CDR2 SQIVND (reference sequence). V dropped 9 bases and J dropped 4; count of bases not matched to a gene: 13.

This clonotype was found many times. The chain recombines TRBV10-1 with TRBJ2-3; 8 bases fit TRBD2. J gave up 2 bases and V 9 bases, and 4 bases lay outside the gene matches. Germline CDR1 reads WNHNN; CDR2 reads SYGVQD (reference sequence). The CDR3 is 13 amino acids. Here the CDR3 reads CARGTRFTDTQYF. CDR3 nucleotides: TGCGCCAGGGGGACTAGATTCACAGATACGCAGTATTTT.

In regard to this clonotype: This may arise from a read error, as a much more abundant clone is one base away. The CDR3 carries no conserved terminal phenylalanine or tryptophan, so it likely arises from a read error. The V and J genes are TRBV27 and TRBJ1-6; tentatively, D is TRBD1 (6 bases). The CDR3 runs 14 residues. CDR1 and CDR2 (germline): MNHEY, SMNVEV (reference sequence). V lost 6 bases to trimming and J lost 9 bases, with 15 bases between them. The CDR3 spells CASRSRGPGSPLHS. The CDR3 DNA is TGTGCCAGCAGAAGCAGGGGCCCGGGTTCACCCCTCCACTCT.

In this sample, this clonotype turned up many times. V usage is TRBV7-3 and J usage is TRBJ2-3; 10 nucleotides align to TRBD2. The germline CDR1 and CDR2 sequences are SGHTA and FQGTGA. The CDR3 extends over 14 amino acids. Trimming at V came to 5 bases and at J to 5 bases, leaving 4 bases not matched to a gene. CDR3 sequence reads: CASSLAGVRDTQYF. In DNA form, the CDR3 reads TGTGCCAGCAGCCTAGCGGGAGTGAGAGATACGCAGTATTTT.

The CDR3, as DNA: TGTGCCTGGAGAAGCCCGGGACTAGCGGGACGCGGCTTGTACAATGAGCAGTTCTTC. Protein product: CAWRSPGLAGRGLYNEQFF. This chain joins TRBV30 and TRBJ2-1; 13 positions match TRBD2. V shed 3 bases and J 4 bases; nucleotides not matched to a gene: 15. Germline-derived CDR1 and CDR2 are GTSNPN and SVGIG (reference sequence). There are 19 residues in the CDR3.

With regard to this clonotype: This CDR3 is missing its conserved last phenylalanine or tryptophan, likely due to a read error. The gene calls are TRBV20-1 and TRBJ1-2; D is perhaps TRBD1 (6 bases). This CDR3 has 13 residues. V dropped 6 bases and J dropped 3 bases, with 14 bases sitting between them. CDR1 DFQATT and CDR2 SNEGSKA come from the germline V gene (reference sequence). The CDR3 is CSALHDRYYGYTL. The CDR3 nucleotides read TGCAGTGCCCTCCACGACAGGTACTATGGCTACACCCTC.